This entry features one TCR beta chain sequence. This clone has a handful of counts. The antigen it binds to is not known. No much larger clone is present one base from it, and per-base qualities are unavailable. The record originates from a study of cytomegalovirus exposure and HLA in healthy donors (dated by TCRdb to about 2017). As for the study more broadly: According to an earlier analysis of several hundred of the donors, about 180 million T cells yielded 117 million unique TCR beta sequences and 250 to 350 Gb of sequence data. An early release that covered some 630 HLA-typed donors contained about 300 gigabases of sequencing data and about 84 million unique TCR sequences. The genetic ancestry cluster associated with self-reported Caucasian donors included 81% of the approximately 430 genotyped donors. The study aimed to test whether cataloging public T cell receptors could reveal signatures of past pathogen exposure. The study profiled the T cell repertoires of hundreds of subjects by immunosequencing and related them to cytomegalovirus serostatus. Along with the approximately 650-subject first cohort, a separate validation cohort of roughly 110 different subjects was used. High-throughput TCR immunosequencing, statistical association of individual TCRs with disease status, and machine learning were combined to predict cytomegalovirus infection status. In a later analysis, previously published TCR beta repertoires from 670 or so donors were re-analyzed and high-resolution HLA genotyping was added so that TCR occurrence patterns could be studied. Rather than drawing on any new phenotypic data, the later analysis identified candidate immune exposures from TCR beta sequences and the way those sequences occurred across donors. In an earlier analysis of 587 of the donors, high-throughput TCR beta sequencing was used to judge whether each TCR beta V gene segment behaved as functional or pseudogenic. Donor age, sex, ethnicity and CMV serostatus were compiled together with the repertoire data. A later genetic analysis took genome-wide SNP genotypes for about three fifths of the roughly 670 donors and used that subset as a discovery cohort. All discovery cohort repertoires had been generated on a single sequencing platform. Both class I and class II loci were covered by HLA typing, at four-digit resolution. The number of typed donors differed by locus: roughly 629-630 for A, B, C, DRB1 and DQB1; 500 to 550 for DQA1; some 590 for DPA1; and some 430 for DPB1. Several DR-DQ haplotypes were treated as single units for association and clustering because of strong linkage in the cohort. Among around 400 genotyped donors of the cohort, an average of around 240,000 unique TCR beta nucleotide sequences was sequenced per donor, of which roughly 17% were non-productive.

The library relied on the immunoSEQ multiplex PCR assay. A mixture of 60 forward primers for TCR Vbeta segments and 13 reverse primers for TCR Jbeta segments was used in the multiplex PCR. The CDR3 region of rearranged TCR beta genes was amplified from genomic DNA by a multiplex PCR assay. The amplified TCR beta libraries were sequenced on the Illumina HiSeq System as 87-base-pair reads. The study's own analysis went as follows. A later analysis counted approximately 76 million unique TCR beta chains across the 550 to 800 repertoires, and around 12 million of these chains were shared by at least two donors. Raw reads were error-corrected and collapsed into unique sequences by a nearest-neighbor algorithm in which closely related sequences were merged to remove PCR and sequencing errors. To assign V, D and J gene segments, CDR3 sequences were aligned to IMGT reference sequences. For a sequence to be retained, at least a six-nucleotide match to both a V gene segment and a J gene segment was required. A rearrangement counted as productive if the CDR3 had no stop codons and remained in frame with V and J, and every other rearrangement counted as non-productive. CDR3 was defined by IMGT convention, running from the second conserved V-encoded cysteine to the conserved J-encoded phenylalanine. The earlier analysis of approximately 590 of the donors excluded any sequence lacking an unambiguous match to a single V gene segment. In an earlier analysis of around 590 of the donors, a V segment was called functional when productive rearrangements were above 56.7%, and segregating when the standard deviation between donors exceeded 5%. A statistical classification framework was built to diagnose cytomegalovirus status from the catalog of TCR beta chain sequences. In a later analysis, V and J genes were assigned by comparing TCR nucleotide sequences against IMGT/GENE-DB human TR gene sequences. Using the TCRdist pipeline, a later analysis assigned CDR3 sequences along with most-parsimonious VDJ recombination scenarios. In a later analysis, each TCR beta chain was defined by its CDR3 amino acid sequence together with its V-gene family, and reads without a unique V-gene family were excluded. As a way to deal with suspected cross-contamination and a sequencing artifact, a later analysis dropped 500 to 700 nucleotide sequences that were highly shared and had low generation probability. For each public chain, a later analysis derived a clonal expansion index from normalized ranks of inferred template counts within each repertoire. In a later analysis, generation probabilities were computed with a VDJ recombination model fitted to out-of-frame rearrangements, and the resulting probabilities were checked against IGoR. Hypergeometric tests were used in a later analysis to score TCR-TCR, TCR-HLA and TCR-CMV co-occurrence, with a repertoire-size bias correction applied to the TCR pairs. False discovery rates were estimated in a later analysis by permuting HLA or CMV assignments 20 times. A later analysis grouped co-occurring TCRs with DBSCAN, adding TCRdist sequence similarity when clustering within HLA-allele-positive subsets. For co-occurrence clustering, repertoires with fewer than 30,000 or more than 120,000 public chains were excluded, along with four to six repertoires with anomalous nucleotide sharing. TCRdb carries this immuneACCESS record with in-frame sequences only. Its versions omit some clonotypes, under half of them owing to an unresolved V gene in the studies checked, with the rest unexplained. That table gives V, J and clone size, and the DNA gave D and trimming. For this sample there are some 120,000 clones; 80% appear just once. Of the sample, 2.5% falls within the top ten clones.

The cohort comprised around 690 healthy bone marrow donors. At the time of sampling, every cohort member was nominally healthy, though immune exposures that went unrecorded were likely present. The donor tested CMV seronegative, placing the donor among the approximately 400 seronegative members of the cohort. Every donor gave a peripheral blood sample, and the peripheral blood mononuclear cells from that sample were used for TCR beta sequencing. The Qiagen DNeasy Blood Extraction Kit was used to extract genomic DNA from the blood cell samples. CDR1 and CDR2 (MGHRA, YSYEKL) derive from the germline V gene. Including the terminal cysteine and phenylalanine, the CDR3 comprises 17 residues. Solely the CDR3 DNA is kept, with 51 bases framed from the first base. The paper as a whole reports these results and caveats: In vitro tests confirmed that a few of the cytomegalovirus-associated TCR beta chains recognize cytomegalovirus antigens. An association between a missense DCLRE1C variant and V-gene and J-gene trimming of TCR beta chains was found in a later genetic analysis and replicated in an independent cohort. This cohort had only TCR beta chains sequenced, and the lack of alpha or paired-chain data limited which features could be detected. A further reported finding was that TCR beta sequences accurately predicted the HLA-A and HLA-B alleles for most subjects in the first cohort. According to a later analysis, parvovirus B19, influenza, CMV and Epstein-Barr virus appeared linked to several top co-occurrence clusters. Sequencing depth was assumed to be roughly uniform across donors in the presence/absence analyses, though that assumption may not hold. In a later genetic analysis, fewer N-insertions in productive TCRs were reported among donors in an Asian-associated ancestry cluster than the roughly 700-donor mean. According to the authors, the approach could potentially be generalized to other disease states and immunological phenotypes. The sequencing pipeline was judged likely to have produced a cluster of highly shared sequence variants as a technical artifact. For the cohort, immune exposure information was limited to CMV serostatus. Most CMV-associated TCR beta chains appeared to be HLA-restricted in a later analysis, and the HLA associations seemed to be driven largely by CMV exposure. In a later analysis, TCR association rates were found to vary across HLA loci, with the most associated TCRs seen for DRB1 alleles and the fewest for HLA-C alleles. While some public TCRs were present in many individuals, most TCR sequences turned up only very rarely across donors. An earlier analysis of 450 to 750 of the donors showed that most TCR beta V segments appeared in productive rearrangements either about 87% or about 30% of the time, which broadly matched IMGT annotations. Because the 87-base-pair reads could not distinguish some IMGT-functional V segments, including TRBV6-2 and TRBV6-3, those segments were excluded. The study gave a list of some 150 TCR beta chains associated with cytomegalovirus. A later analysis found that HLA-associated TCR beta chains were more clonally expanded and had lower generation probabilities than equally common non-associated chains. Correlated functional status among segregating V segments might reflect linkage disequilibrium, but an unknown experimental factor could not be ruled out. Because counts were too low, seventeen rarely observed V segments, including chromosome 9 orphons, were left out of the earlier analysis of over 550 of the donors. Because HLA typing was unavailable for some donors at each locus, only the typed subset was used in association tests. A later analysis associated around 16,000 TCR beta sequences with specific HLA alleles at a false discovery rate of 0.05. Cytomegalovirus status was reported to be diagnosed by the classifier with high specificity and sensitivity in both the original and validation cohorts. When HLA alleles, especially DR and DQ, strongly co-occurred, TCR associations were difficult to assign to individual alleles.

Source material: PBMCs. The sequence joins TRBV4-1 to TRBJ2-5, and possibly TRBD2, on 6 matching bases. The DNA end lines up better with TRBJ2-7; the J call may be wrong. The origin of this receptor is a young man in good health and CMV-seronegative. The DNA sequence is given as TGCGCCAGCAGCCAAGATATTTTCGCTAGCGTAGACTACGAGCAGTACTTC. This sequence encodes CASSQDIFASVDYEQYF.